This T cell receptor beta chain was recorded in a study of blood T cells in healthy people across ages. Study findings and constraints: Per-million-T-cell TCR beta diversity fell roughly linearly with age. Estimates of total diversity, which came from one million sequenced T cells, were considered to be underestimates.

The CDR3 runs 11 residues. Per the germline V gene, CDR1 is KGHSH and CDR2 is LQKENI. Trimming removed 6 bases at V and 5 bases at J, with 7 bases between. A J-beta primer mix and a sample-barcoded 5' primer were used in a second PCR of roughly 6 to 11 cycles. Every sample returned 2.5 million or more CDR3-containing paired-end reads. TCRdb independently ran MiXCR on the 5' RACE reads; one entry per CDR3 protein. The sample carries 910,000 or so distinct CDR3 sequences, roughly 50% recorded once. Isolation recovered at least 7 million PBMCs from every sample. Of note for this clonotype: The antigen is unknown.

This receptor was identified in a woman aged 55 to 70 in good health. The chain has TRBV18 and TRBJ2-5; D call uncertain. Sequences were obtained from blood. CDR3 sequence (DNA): TGTGCCAGCTCCTCCATGGAGACCCAGTACTTC. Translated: CASSSMETQYF.